This T cell receptor (beta chain) was documented in a study of human versus mouse CDR3 diversity and MHC coevolution. Only in-frame clones appear in the TCRdb table, and some are missing; sequencing was by immunoSEQ multiplex PCR. Of tens of thousands of clones listed, just under 95% are singletons. The sequenced sample consisted of naive CD4+ T cells from blood. Subset meaning: CD45RO-negative CD62L-positive naive CD4 T cells. The receptor's source is a person in their sixties in good health.

CDR3 nucleotides: TGCGCCAGCAGCTTGGACGGGTTGGACGAGCAGTACTTC. Translating gives CASSLDGLDEQYF. The chain combines TRBV5-1 with TRBJ2-7; no clear D gene. CDR1 is SGHRS, CDR2 YFSETQ, per germline. V lost 0 bases and J lost 5, with 9 bases in between. This CDR3 has 13 residues.